This T cell receptor beta chain was observed in a study of T cell responses to AZD1222 COVID-19 vaccine (dated by TCRdb to the early 2020s). About the investigation overall: Because spike-specific TCR depth and breadth did not differ between the two schedules, AZD1222 recipients who got a second dose at roughly 4 weeks were pooled with those who got a second dose at roughly 12 weeks. A total of about 230 trial participants underwent TCR sequencing, of whom roughly 210 received two doses of AZD1222 and 26 received two doses of the MenACWY control vaccine. Enrollment into the trials was organized by age into subgroups of 18-55, 56-69 and 70-plus years, and those subgroups contained approximately 160, 26 and 62 TCR-sequenced participants, respectively.

In the case of this clone: Its cognate antigen has yet to be identified. Base quality data are lacking; no much larger clone is found one base away.

The sample's time point, from its label and the paper: baseline before first vaccination. Vaccinee samples came from UK trials COV001 and COV002, including a single-blind randomized controlled phase 2/3 trial of AZD1222 (ChAdOx1 nCoV-19) in healthy adults. For TCRbeta chain sequencing, PBMC samples from trial participants were taken at day 0 and at day 28 after the second dose. The CDR3 regions of human TCRbeta chains were analyzed by immunosequencing. The paper's processing steps were these. TCRs in the repertoires were matched against a reference library of SARS-CoV-2-specific TCRs that had been generated with the MIRA antigen-specificity platform. Breadth was defined as the fraction of unique TCRs that were SARS-CoV-2-associated. Depth was defined as the fraction of total T cells that were SARS-CoV-2-associated. Using the MIRA data, each spike-specific TCR was assigned both to the spike region to which the TCR was reactive and to a CD4 or CD8 class. Log10-transformed breadth and depth values were compared by one-way ANOVA with Sidak's multiple comparisons tests. Drawn from immuneACCESS, this table holds only the in-frame rearrangements with V and J called that TCRdb kept. Clones are partly lost; checked studies trace under half to an unresolved V gene and leave the rest unexplained. That table is the source of V, J and clone size, and D and trimming were worked out from the DNA. Within this sample are roughly 100,000 clones, with roughly nine tenths of them counted one time only. 1.5% to 2% of the sample is in the top ten clones.

General study outcomes and caveats: Nearly half of unique spike-specific TCRs reportedly recognized epitopes outside regions mutated in the B.1.351 and B.1.1.7 variants. The vaccine-associated CD4 TCRs covered the entire spike protein, and the dominant responses fell in regions 160-218 and 743-854. Participants were mostly white British, with more females than males. The authors suggested clonal diversity may have been underestimated. In the small 56-69-year group, the increase in depth fell short of significance, most likely because of low power. Conclusions about previously exposed vaccinees were limited because only a handful of AZD1222 recipients were SARS-CoV-2 seropositive at baseline. After two AZD1222 doses, spike-specific TCR breadth and depth were significantly higher than at day 0 and than in MenACWY recipients. Because no day 14 peak-response samples were available, the repertoires could be characterized only after the peak T cell response.

The input for sequencing was peripheral blood, taken on day 0 of AZD1222 vaccination. This TCR was recovered from an adult in good health.

Read as DNA, the sequence is TGTGCCAGCAGAGCGACTACACACACTGAAGCTTTCTTT. This sequence encodes CASRATTHTEAFF. The V and J segments used are TRBV12-3 or TRBV12-4 and TRBJ1-1; too little of a D gene remains to name it. V gives up 6 bases and J gives up 3 bases, and the segment between their germline ends measures 11 bases. Reading from cysteine to phenylalanine, the CDR3 counts 13 amino acids. The entry retains the CDR3 DNA only, 39 bases that are in frame from base 1.